This TCR beta chain was identified during a study of T cells in tuberculosis. Study-wide context: The T cells targeted glucose monomycolate, a mycobacterial lipid, via CD1B.

Tuberculin skin test and IGRA determined adolescents' latent tuberculosis status at entry. The repertoire was sequenced with immunoSEQ multiplex PCR; TCRdb's copy has only in-frame clones and lacks some. The data show roughly 34,000 clones, 97% seen once. In germline, CDR1 is LGHNA, CDR2 YNFKEQ. V lost 0 bases, J lost 4 bases, and 6 bases stayed unmatched. This CDR3 is built from 17 residues. The chain couples TRBV4-2 to TRBJ2-3, with TRBD1 matching over 11 bases. The TCR originated in a donor aged 10 to 29 with latent tuberculosis or without tuberculosis infection. Source material: PBMCs. CDR3 loop: CASSQERGTGGADTQYF. CDR3 coding DNA: TGTGCCAGCAGCCAAGAACGTGGGACAGGGGGTGCAGATACGCAGTATTTT.